These 5 T cell receptor beta chains were sequenced from one sample in a study of blood T cell repertoires in COVID-19. Clones were read by immunoSEQ multiplex PCR, and TCRdb kept only the in-frame ones, dropping some. The data hold 300,000 to 350,000 clones, with roughly 90% observed a single time. The sequenced sample consisted of peripheral blood. These TCRs come from a woman in her 30s with COVID-19, enrolled during active disease.

V gene TRBV19 combines with J gene TRBJ2-1; 8 positions agree with TRBD2. The CDR3 contains 16 residues. Germline V gene lookup returns CDR1 LNHDA and CDR2 SQIVND (reference sequence). J gave up 1 base and V 7 bases, and 9 bases lay outside the gene matches. The CDR3 sequence: CASTPAGAPSYNEQFF. The CDR3 DNA follows: TGTGCCAGTACCCCAGCGGGAGCCCCATCCTACAATGAGCAGTTCTTC. The variable domain in full, with the rest retrieved from reference TRBV19 and TRBJ2-1, is DGGITQSPKYLFRKEGQNVTLSCEQNLNHDAMYWYRQDPGQGLRLIYYSQIVNDFQKGDIAEGYSVSREKKESFPLTVTSAQKNPTAFYLCASTPAGAPSYNEQFFGPGTRLTVL.

Only one count was recorded for this clone. This chain connects TRBV28 to TRBJ1-2, with D possibly being TRBD1 (5 bases). V lost 6 bases to trimming and J lost 3 bases, with 14 bases between them. The CDR3 consists of 14 residues. The V gene's germline CDR1 is MDHEN and CDR2 SYDVKM. The chain's CDR3 is CASSPRQRYYGYTF. The DNA for the CDR3 is TGTGCCAGCAGCCCCAGACAGCGTTACTATGGCTACACCTTC.

Concerning this clone itself: An end of the junction does not agree with germline; a read error may underlie this. The chain carries TRBV24-1 and TRBJ2-3, with D tentatively TRBD2 (5 bases). The CDR3 length is 16 residues. CDR1 and CDR2 (germline): KGHDR, SFDVKD. CDR3 in DNA: TGTGCCACCAGTGACGGATTCGGGGAGCGCACCGATACGCAGTATTTT. Translating gives CATSDGFGERTDTQYF.

The gene calls are TRBV11-2 and TRBJ1-1; perhaps TRBD1 as D (5 bases). Trimming removed 5 bases from V and 4 bases from J, with 23 bases in between. Germline CDR1 is SGHAT and CDR2 is FQNNGV. The CDR3 has 17 residues. The CDR3: CASSPPELSPGGTEAFF. For the CDR3, the DNA is TGTGCCAGCAGCCCGCCGGAGTTATCCCCGGGGGGCACTGAAGCTTTCTTT.

The chain combines TRBV4-1 with TRBJ1-2; perhaps TRBD1 as D (5 bases). V was shortened by 0 bases and J by 0 bases, with 8 bases between the two germline ends. There are 15 residues in the CDR3. Germline V gene data show CDR1 as MGHRA and CDR2 as YSYEKL. Here the CDR3 DNA reads TGCGCCAGCAGCCAAGACGGGGGAGCTAACTATGGCTACACCTTC. Translation: CASSQDGGANYGYTF.